A single sample gave rise to the 9 T cell receptor beta chains below, sequenced in a study of patients and donors after allogeneic stem cell transplantation. One entry per CDR3 protein, called by TCRdb with MiXCR from the RT-PCR reads. The data hold about 150,000 distinct CDR3 sequences, with roughly 22% observed a single time. The source material was blood, either unsorted or a sorted T cell fraction (not recorded which). All receptors come from a human donor who was either an allogeneic HSCT recipient or a stem cell or donor lymphocyte infusion donor (not recorded which). It is not recorded whose cells these are; they may come from a transplant donor.

V gene TRBV7-9 combines with J gene TRBJ2-3; the match to TRBD1 covers 9 bases. The CDR3 consists of 15 residues. The germline V gene has CDR1 SEHNR and CDR2 FQNEAQ (reference sequence). J was trimmed by 1 base and V by 4 bases; bases with no gene match: 3. CDR3 sequence reads: CASSSDRGGTDTQYF. The CDR3 DNA sequence: TGTGCCAGCAGCTCGGACAGGGGAGGCACAGATACGCAGTATTTT.

This clonotype was seen a few times. This chain uses TRBV12-3 or TRBV12-4 with TRBJ1-2, with D uncertain. The CDR3 contains 15 residues. V lost 3 bases to trimming and J lost 4 bases, with 15 bases between them. The CDR3 protein is CASSLFRYEPYGYTF. CDR3 coding DNA: TGTGCCAGCAGTTTGTTTCGGTATGAGCCCTATGGCTACACCTTC.

This clonotype was counted a few times. The rearrangement uses TRBV6-5 and TRBJ1-1, with D tentatively TRBD1 (5 bases). The CDR3 length is 16 residues. Germline V CDR1 and CDR2: MNHEY, SVGAGI. Trimming stripped 4 bases from V and 3 bases from J, with 18 bases between. The CDR3 coding sequence is TGTGCCAGCAGTTCCCCCTCGGGGAGAGGGGACACTGAAGCTTTCTTT. This translates into CASSSPSGRGDTEAFF.

The sample holds a few counts of this clonotype. CDR3 loop: CASSHGQGAPTDTQYF. The CDR3 DNA reads as TGCGCCAGCAGCCATGGACAGGGGGCCCCCACAGATACGCAGTATTTT. This chain links TRBV4-1 with TRBJ2-3, with 11 bases lining up with TRBD1. CDR1 is MGHRA, CDR2 YSYEKL, per germline. The V and J ends lost 3 bases and 2 bases, in that order; junction bases with no gene match: 4. This CDR3 spans 16 amino acids.

This clonotype was detected only a few times. The chain employs TRBV7-2 and TRBJ1-1, with D unclear. Germline assignment: CDR1 SGHTA and CDR2 FQGNSA. The V gene lost 0 bases and the J gene lost 11 bases, with 13 bases spanning the gap. This CDR3 spans 13 amino acids. CDR3 amino acids: CASSLAAPRRAFF. The CDR3 bases are TGTGCCAGCAGCTTAGCGGCCCCCCGCCGGGCTTTCTTT.

The J gene is TRBJ2-3, the V gene TRBV20-1; 8 bases match TRBD1. J gave up 1 base and V 3 bases, and 12 bases lay outside the gene matches. Germline V gives CDR1 DFQATT, CDR2 SNEGSKA (reference sequence). The CDR3 length is 17 residues. The CDR3 loop is CSASPFRTGKGTDTQYF. CDR3 coding DNA: TGCAGTGCTAGCCCTTTCCGGACAGGGAAGGGCACAGATACGCAGTATTTT.

CDR3 sequence reads: CAIRGTGDSYNEQFF. CDR3 coding DNA: TGTGCCATCAGGGGGACAGGGGACTCCTACAATGAGCAGTTCTTC. This chain joins TRBV10-3 and TRBJ2-1; 10 bases agree with TRBD1. The J segment lost 0 bases and the V segment lost 6 bases, leaving 2 bases of the junction unmatched. The germline gives CDR1 ENHRY, CDR2 SYGVKD. This CDR3 region has 15 residues.

V gene TRBV24-1 combines with J gene TRBJ2-2; TRBD2 aligns across 13 bases. Germline loops: CDR1 KGHDR, CDR2 SFDVKD. CDR3 length: 18 amino acids. V lost 2 bases to trimming and J lost 1 base; unmatched junction nucleotides: 3. The CDR3 DNA reads TGTGCCACCAGTGATTGGCGGACTAGCGGGAGGAACACCGGGGAGCTGTTTTTT. It specifies CATSDWRTSGRNTGELFF.

The table lists this clonotype with a few counts. The chain joins TRBV12-3 or TRBV12-4 to TRBJ1-1; no clear D gene. CDR3 size: 14 residues. The V end lost 6 bases, the J end lost 5 bases, and 16 bases lay between the germline ends. The CDR3 DNA follows: TGTGCCAGCAGAATGGGGAGGTGGGAGACTGAAGCTTTCTTT. It is translated as CASRMGRWETEAFF.